The 27 T cell receptor beta chains below come from one sample, sequenced in a study of regulatory T cells in long-lasting Graves disease. Combining iRepertoire HTBI primers with Arm-PCR of CDR3 regions, the authors built TCR beta libraries. TCRdb fed the multiplex PCR reads into MiXCR, producing one record per CDR3 protein. The sample includes 600,000 to 800,000 distinct CDR3 sequences, roughly 30% of them seen just once. Documented time point: persistent/refractory GD, antithyroid drugs over 5 years with positive TRAb. The TCR library was made from RNA that had been extracted from PBMCs in TRIzol. Sequences were derived from peripheral blood mononuclear cells (PBMCs), sampled when the disease was refractory, from a patient treated with antithyroid drugs. Every receptor here comes from a female donor with Graves disease.

V and J are TRBV10-2 and TRBJ1-1; weak D call: TRBD1 (6 bases). Germline values: CDR1 WSHSY, CDR2 SAAADI. Trimming left V 3 bases short and J 3 bases short, with 17 bases between. The CDR3 consists of 16 residues. CDR3 sequence reads: CASSEHPQGRYTEAFF. In DNA form, the CDR3 reads TGCGCCAGCAGTGAACATCCCCAGGGGCGATACACTGAAGCTTTCTTT.

This clonotype showed up just once. The chain combines TRBV11-3 with TRBJ2-2; 11 bases line up with TRBD2. J was trimmed by 5 bases and V by 1 base; bases with no gene match: 9. The length of the CDR3 is 18 residues. CDR1 and CDR2 from the germline V gene are SGHNT and YENEEA. The CDR3 loop reads CASSLGSLAGEITGELFF. As DNA, the CDR3 is TGTGCCAGCAGCTTAGGTTCACTAGCGGGAGAAATTACCGGGGAGCTGTTTTTT.

CDR3 nucleotide sequence: TGTGCCAGCAACCAGGTCACTGAAGCTTTCTTT. It translates to CASNQVTEAFF. The gene calls are TRBV12-3 or TRBV12-4 and TRBJ1-1; D call uncertain. Trimming removed 7 bases from V and 4 bases from J, with 7 bases in between. CDR3 length: 11 residues.

This clonotype has just one count. Here the CDR3 reads CASSSDRGGTGELFF. The CDR3 region has the DNA TGCGCCAGCAGCTCGGACAGGGGCGGAACCGGGGAGCTGTTTTTT. V is TRBV5-1 and J is TRBJ2-2, with 9 bases fitting TRBD1. Looked up from germline, CDR1 is SGHRS and CDR2 is YFSETQ. Germline trimming cut 3 bases from V and 5 bases from J; bases unmatched to any gene: 5. The CDR3 covers 15 residues.

As to this clonotype: This could be a read error, since a much larger clone is one nucleotide away. This sequence joins TRBV28 and TRBJ1-6; 7 nucleotides match TRBD1. This CDR3 comprises 16 residues. Germline values: CDR1 MDHEN, CDR2 SYDVKM. The ends lost 5 bases at V and 6 bases at J; junction bases unmatched: 10. CDR3 in amino acids: CASSVTREGANSPLHF. The DNA for the CDR3 is TGTGCCAGCAGTGTAACCAGGGAGGGGGCTAATTCACCCCTCCACTTT.

V is TRBV27 and J is TRBJ1-1; 7 bases map to TRBD1. The CDR3 extends over 13 amino acids. Germline CDR1 is MNHEY and CDR2 is SMNVEV (reference sequence). V shed 5 bases, J shed 8 bases, and the junction held 8 bases outside the gene matches. Written as DNA, the CDR3 is TGTGCCAGCAGTCCCTTACAGGGGTCAGAAGCTTTCTTT. This gives the protein CASSPLQGSEAFF.

This clonotype was picked up many times. This chain joins TRBV12-3 or TRBV12-4 and TRBJ2-7; D tentatively fits TRBD1 or TRBD2 (5 bases each). The CDR3 length is 13 residues. The germline V and J ends were trimmed by 2 bases and 9 bases, with 14 bases remaining between them. The CDR3 loop reads CASSLKPGSVQYF. In DNA, the CDR3 is TGTGCCAGCAGTTTAAAGCCAGGGAGCGTGCAGTACTTC.

This clonotype was counted once. J is TRBJ2-7 and V is TRBV20-1; 10 nucleotides line up with TRBD2. The V gene's germline CDR1 is DFQATT and CDR2 SNEGSKA (reference sequence). Trimming removed 6 bases from V and 3 bases from J; junction bases left unmatched: 8. This CDR3 is built from 14 residues. This chain's CDR3 is CSAPPPSGSYEQYF. CDR3 nucleotides: TGCAGTGCCCCCCCCCCTAGCGGGAGCTACGAGCAGTACTTC.

This clonotype was seen a few times. The chain recombines TRBV6-1 with TRBJ2-3, with D possibly TRBD1 on 5 matching bases. Germline V gene data show CDR1 as MNHNS and CDR2 as SASEGT. The germline V and J ends were trimmed by 5 bases and 2 bases, with 23 bases remaining between them. This CDR3 has 18 amino acids. The CDR3 protein is CASSRRSGSGTPTDTQYF. Written as DNA, the CDR3 is TGTGCCAGCAGTCGAAGGTCAGGGTCGGGCACGCCCACAGATACGCAGTATTTT.

This rearrangement joins TRBV7-9 to TRBJ2-2; the match to TRBD2 covers 14 bases. CDR1 is SEHNR, CDR2 FQNEAQ, per germline (reference sequence). The V and J ends lost 5 bases and 7 bases, in that order; junction bases with no gene match: 6. CDR3 size: 16 residues. CDR3 DNA: TGTGCCAGCAGCGGGGGGACTAGCGGGAGTTTCGGGGAGCTGTTTTTT. The encoded protein is CASSGGTSGSFGELFF.

This chain uses TRBV5-6 with TRBJ1-4; no reliable D call. The CDR3 totals 13 residues. The germline V gene encodes CDR1 SGHDT and CDR2 YYEEEE. Trimming stripped 4 bases from V and 8 bases from J, with 12 bases between. The CDR3 loop reads CASSPRREEKLFF. CDR3 nucleotide sequence: TGTGCCAGCAGCCCCCGTCGGGAAGAAAAACTGTTTTTT.

J is TRBJ2-2 and V is TRBV7-9, with TRBD2 identical over 8 bases. CDR1 and CDR2 from the germline V gene are SEHNR and FQNEAQ (reference sequence). The ends lost 0 bases at V and 3 bases at J; junction bases unmatched: 9. The CDR3 contains 18 residues. CDR3 bases: TGTGCCAGCAGCTTAGCGCCCCCAGCGGGAGTGGACACCGGGGAGCTGTTTTTT. It is translated as CASSLAPPAGVDTGELFF.

V gene TRBV5-1 combines with J gene TRBJ2-5; D uncertain. The CDR3 totals 13 residues. The V gene's germline CDR1 is SGHRS and CDR2 YFSETQ. V was trimmed by 4 bases and J by 2 bases, leaving 9 bases between them. CDR3 amino acids: CASSHEFQETQYF. The CDR3 nucleotides read TGCGCCAGCAGCCACGAATTTCAAGAGACCCAGTACTTC.

V is TRBV28 and J is TRBJ1-4, with a possible D match to TRBD1 (5 bases). This CDR3 contains 15 residues. CDR1 and CDR2 from the germline V gene are MDHEN and SYDVKM. The V gene lost 5 bases and the J gene lost 3 bases, with 13 bases spanning the gap. CDR3 amino acids: CASSTQGTANEKLFF. The CDR3 DNA is TGTGCCAGCAGTACCCAGGGCACGGCTAATGAAAAACTGTTTTTT.

The sample holds a few counts of this clonotype. This chain joins TRBV7-3 and TRBJ2-1, with 9 bases lining up with TRBD2. Germline CDR1 is SGHTA and CDR2 is FQGTGA. V was pared by 1 base and J by 2 bases, with 12 bases of the junction left unmatched. This CDR3 is built from 19 residues. CDR3 in DNA: TGTGCCAGCAGCTTAAGAGCGGGAGGCCCCTTAAAGGCCTACAATGAGCAGTTCTTC. It encodes CASSLRAGGPLKAYNEQFF.

This chain uses TRBV5-5 with TRBJ1-5; tentatively, D is TRBD1 (5 bases). Trimming took off 4 bases at V and 3 bases at J, with 14 bases between the two ends. The CDR3 is 15 amino acids. Germline-derived CDR1 and CDR2 are SGHKS and YYEKEE (reference sequence). The CDR3 coding sequence is TGTGCCAGCAGCCAAACCCGGGGCCTCAATCAGCCCCAGCATTTT. It translates to CASSQTRGLNQPQHF.

This clonotype appeared a few times. V gene TRBV7-2 combines with J gene TRBJ2-2; D is unclear. Trimming pared 1 base from V and 7 bases from J, leaving 4 bases between. The CDR3 has 12 residues. Germline V gene data show CDR1 as SGHTA and CDR2 as FQGNSA. The CDR3 region is CASSLGIGELFF. The CDR3, as DNA: TGTGCCAGCAGCTTAGGGATCGGGGAGCTGTTTTTT.

This chain joins TRBV12-3 or TRBV12-4 and TRBJ1-4, with no clear D. V dropped 3 bases and J dropped 5 bases, with 13 bases sitting between them. The CDR3 has 15 amino acids. The CDR3 sequence: CASSFDRGANEKLFF. As DNA, the CDR3 is TGTGCCAGCAGTTTCGATCGGGGTGCCAATGAAAAACTGTTTTTT.

V and J are TRBV6-1 and TRBJ2-2; 8 bases match TRBD1. J was trimmed by 6 bases and V by 5 bases; bases with no gene match: 5. Germline V gene sequence: CDR1 MNHNS, CDR2 SASEGT. This CDR3 spans 14 amino acids. For the CDR3, the DNA is TGTGCCAGCAGTCGCAGGGGGCGGGCCGGGGAGCTGTTTTTT. This encodes CASSRRGRAGELFF.

The chain is built from TRBV28 and TRBJ1-1; D possibly corresponds to TRBD1 (6 bases). This CDR3 region has 13 residues. V lost 7 bases and J lost 4, with 13 bases in between. Germline V gene lookup returns CDR1 MDHEN and CDR2 SYDVKM. The DNA for the CDR3 is TGTGCCAGCACTTTGGACAGTGCCACTGAAGCTTTCTTT. Translating gives CASTLDSATEAFF.

This clonotype turned up a few times. One base away lies a much larger clone, so this may be a sequencing read error. The chain is built from TRBV6-1 and TRBJ1-4, with 7 nucleotides matching TRBD1. V shed 5 bases and J 2 bases; nucleotides not matched to a gene: 2. The CDR3 consists of 14 residues. Germline CDR1 reads MNHNS; CDR2 reads SASEGT. CDR3 sequence reads: CASSMTGTNEKLFF. The CDR3 DNA reads as TGTGCCAGCAGTATGACAGGGACTAATGAAAAACTGTTTTTT.

This clonotype came up many times. The rearrangement joins TRBV7-9 to TRBJ2-5; D not resolved. This CDR3 region has 16 residues. V was pared by 1 base and J by 3 bases, with 15 bases between. Per the germline V gene, CDR1 is SEHNR and CDR2 is FQNEAQ (reference sequence). In DNA form, the CDR3 reads TGTGCCAGCAGCTTAGACGGAACGCCTTTTGAAGAGACCCAGTACTTC. This encodes CASSLDGTPFEETQYF.

V is TRBV29-1 and J is TRBJ2-1; TRBD2 is a possible D gene (5 bases). Looked up from germline, CDR1 is SQVTM and CDR2 is ANQGSEA. The CDR3 has 15 amino acids. The V and J ends lost 2 bases and 0 bases respectively, with 11 bases between them. CDR3 amino acids: CSVERGTASYNEQFF. The CDR3 DNA sequence: TGCAGCGTTGAACGGGGAACCGCCTCCTACAATGAGCAGTTCTTC.

The chain employs TRBV6-1 and TRBJ1-4; no clear D gene. The CDR3 loop spans 14 amino acids. Germline assignment: CDR1 MNHNS and CDR2 SASEGT. Between the trimmed V and J ends, which lost 6 bases and 6 bases, there was a span of 14 bases. In nucleotides, the CDR3 is TGTGCCAGCAGATTCCCGGGCGGCCATGAAAAACTGTTTTTT. It translates to CASRFPGGHEKLFF.

CDR3 nucleotide sequence: TGCGCCAGCAGCCGCGGGGGACAGGCATTTCGCGAGCAGTACTTC. This encodes CASSRGGQAFREQYF. The chain uses TRBV5-1 and TRBJ2-7; D possibly corresponds to TRBD1 (8 bases). V lost 4 bases, J lost 6 bases, and 20 bases lay in between. CDR1 is SGHRS, CDR2 YFSETQ, per germline. The CDR3 contains 15 residues.

The V and J genes are TRBV20-1 and TRBJ1-6, with a tentative D call TRBD1 (5 bases). The ends were cut back, 3 bases at V and 7 bases at J, with 10 bases in the middle. Germline CDR1 and CDR2: DFQATT and SNEGSKA (reference sequence). This CDR3 is built from 13 residues. The CDR3 bases are TGCAGTGCTAGCCTTGGGGGAAATTCACCCCTCCACTTT. Its protein product is CSASLGGNSPLHF.

The chain recombines TRBV5-1 with TRBJ1-1; D ambiguous. Looked up from germline, CDR1 is SGHRS and CDR2 is YFSETQ. The CDR3 covers 14 residues. V was trimmed by 2 bases and J by 6 bases, leaving 14 bases between them. The CDR3 here is CASSFLETNAEAFF. As DNA, the CDR3 is TGCGCCAGCAGCTTTCTGGAGACCAACGCTGAAGCTTTCTTT.